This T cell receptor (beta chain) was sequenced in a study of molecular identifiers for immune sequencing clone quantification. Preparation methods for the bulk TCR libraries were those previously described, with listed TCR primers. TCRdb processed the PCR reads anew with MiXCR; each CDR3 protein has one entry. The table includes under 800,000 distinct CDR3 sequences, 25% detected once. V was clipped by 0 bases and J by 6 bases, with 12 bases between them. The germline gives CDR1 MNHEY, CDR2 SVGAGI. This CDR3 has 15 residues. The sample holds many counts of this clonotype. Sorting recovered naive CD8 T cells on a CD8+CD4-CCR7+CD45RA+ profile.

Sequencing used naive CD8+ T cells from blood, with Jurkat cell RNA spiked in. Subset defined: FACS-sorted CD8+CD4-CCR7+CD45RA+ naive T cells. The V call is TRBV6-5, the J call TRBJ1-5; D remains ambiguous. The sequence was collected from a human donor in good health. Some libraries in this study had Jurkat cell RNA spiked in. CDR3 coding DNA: TGTGCCAGCAGTTACTCGTCCGGGTTTGCTCAGCCCCAGCATTTT. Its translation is CASSYSSGFAQPQHF.